The 22 T cell receptor beta chains listed next were all sequenced from one sample in a study of identical twins (dated by TCRdb to the mid-2010s). The method was 5' RACE. The instrument given in TCRdb is Illumina HiSeq 2000. The raw public data were reprocessed by TCRdb itself: fastp quality trimming at Q25, MiXCR clonotype calling, in-frame beta chains only. Records with the same CDR3 protein are collapsed into one entry carrying the most frequent genes and DNA. For this sample the table gives under 900,000 distinct CDR3 sequences, of which 9% to 15% were detected only once. The ten largest clones take up roughly 1.5% of the sample. These data were also reused for a study on yellow fever vaccine responses in identical twins.

What was sequenced was PBMCs. These receptor sequences come from a woman younger than 30 in good health.

The chain is built from TRBV20-1 and TRBJ2-5; D is possibly TRBD2 (5 bases). Trimming took off 6 bases at V and 3 bases at J, with 8 bases between the two ends. Looked up from germline, CDR1 is DFQATT and CDR2 is SNEGSKA (reference sequence). This CDR3 contains 11 residues. The CDR3 nucleotides are TGCAGTGCCGGGATAGAAGAGACCCAGTACTTC. Its translation is CSAGIEETQYF.

The V and J genes are TRBV28 and TRBJ1-5; 7 nucleotides align to TRBD1. The junction had 7 bases not matched to a gene; V was cut back by 5 bases and J by 0 bases. CDR1 and CDR2 from the germline V gene are MDHEN and SYDVKM. The CDR3 consists of 16 residues. The CDR3 DNA reads as TGTGCCAGCAGTAAGGGACAGTTCTATAGCAATCAGCCCCAGCATTTT. It specifies CASSKGQFYSNQPQHF.

J is TRBJ2-1 and V is TRBV20-1, with 7 bases fitting TRBD2. CDR3 length: 14 amino acids. Trimming cost V 6 bases and J 4 bases; bases outside gene matches: 9. Per the germline V gene, CDR1 is DFQATT and CDR2 is SNEGSKA (reference sequence). CDR3 nucleotides: TGCAGTGCCCGGGGAGCGGGACTTTACAATGAGCAGTTCTTC. Protein sequence: CSARGAGLYNEQFF.

This clonotype was seen many times. CDR3 in DNA: TGCGCCAGCAGCCTAGGGACTAGCGGGGTTGGTTCCTACGAGCAGTACGTC. As protein: CASSLGTSGVGSYEQYV. The chain uses TRBV5-1 and TRBJ2-7; the match to TRBD2 covers 13 bases. Germline lookup yields CDR1 SGHRS and CDR2 YFSETQ. V lost 4 bases to trimming and J lost 1 base; unmatched junction nucleotides: 8. The CDR3 is made up of 17 amino acids.

The chain uses TRBV20-1 and TRBJ2-7, with 9 bases identical to TRBD1. V lost 7 bases to trimming and J lost 0 bases; unmatched junction nucleotides: 4. Germline V gene lookup returns CDR1 DFQATT and CDR2 SNEGSKA (reference sequence). The CDR3 runs to 13 residues. The CDR3 DNA reads TGCAGTGTCCGGGGACAGGGCTCCTACGAGCAGTACGTC. It yields the protein CSVRGQGSYEQYV.

The chain links TRBV28 to TRBJ2-7; 9 positions agree with TRBD1. The trim removed 6 bases at V and 4 bases at J, leaving 10 bases unmatched. This CDR3 comprises 15 residues. Germline lookup yields CDR1 MDHEN and CDR2 SYDVKM. The CDR3 sequence is CASSLTGGGRYEQYF. The CDR3 coding sequence is TGTGCCAGCAGCCTAACAGGGGGCGGTCGTTACGAGCAGTACTTC.

This chain joins TRBV5-1 and TRBJ2-6; D unclear. Trimming stripped 4 bases from V and 1 base from J, with 9 bases between. Per germline, CDR1 SGHRS and CDR2 YFSETQ. This CDR3 spans 15 amino acids. CDR3 coding DNA: TGCGCCAGCAGCACCGCACATTCTGGGGCCAACGTCCTGACTTTC. Its protein product is CASSTAHSGANVLTF. The complete variable domain, with remaining parts taken from reference TRBV5-1 and TRBJ2-6, reads KAGVTQTPRYLIKTRGQQVTLSCSPISGHRSVSWYQQTPGQGLQFLFEYFSETQRNKGNFPGRFSGRQFSNSRSEMNVSTLELGDSALYLCASSTAHSGANVLTFGAGSRLTVL.

The V gene is TRBV4-1, the J gene TRBJ2-2, with D maybe TRBD2 (5 bases). CDR1 MGHRA and CDR2 YSYEKL come from the germline V gene. V lost 3 bases, J lost 4 bases, and 18 bases lay in between. CDR3 length: 17 amino acids. CDR3: CASSHEGFVSPTGELFF. CDR3 DNA sequence: TGCGCCAGCAGCCACGAGGGTTTTGTCTCACCCACCGGGGAGCTGTTTTTT.

This chain uses TRBV20-1 with TRBJ2-1, with 11 bases fitting TRBD2. CDR1 and CDR2 (germline): DFQATT, SNEGSKA (reference sequence). CDR3 length equals 17 residues. Trimming took 6 bases from V and 4 from J; bases not matched to a gene: 14. The CDR3 DNA is TGCAGTGCGACCCCGGGACTAGCGGAAATCAGGTACAATGAGCAGTTCTTC. Amino acid sequence: CSATPGLAEIRYNEQFF.

V is TRBV18 and J is TRBJ1-6; a weak D match, TRBD1 (6 bases). The germline CDR1 and CDR2 sequences are KGHSH and LQKENI. Trimming cost V 2 bases and J 10 bases, with 18 bases left between them. The CDR3 length is 16 residues. The CDR3 protein is CASSPRTAGDRSPLHF. The CDR3 DNA reads as TGTGCCAGCTCACCAAGAACAGCAGGGGACCGATCACCCCTCCACTTT.

This clonotype occurred a few times. This rearrangement joins TRBV27 to TRBJ2-2, with D possibly being TRBD2 (7 bases). The V end lost 1 base, the J end lost 0 bases, and 12 bases lay between the germline ends. This CDR3 spans 17 amino acids. CDR1 is MNHEY and CDR2 is SMNVEV in the germline V gene (reference sequence). CDR3 coding DNA: TGTGCCAGCAGTTTATTGGGGGGGCGAACGAACACCGGGGAGCTGTTTTTT. This gives the protein CASSLLGGRTNTGELFF.

The gene calls are TRBV12-3 or TRBV12-4 and TRBJ2-3, with unresolved D. The CDR3 covers 14 residues. V was clipped by 2 bases and J by 6 bases, with 12 bases between them. The DNA for the CDR3 is TGTGCCAGCAGTTTACAGACCCGTTCGGATACGCAGTATTTT. Residues: CASSLQTRSDTQYF.

This clonotype has ten or more counts. Written as DNA, the CDR3 is TGTGCCAGCAGCCAAGTAGGACACGGTGGGGAAGAGACCCAGTACTTC. It specifies CASSQVGHGGEETQYF. The V gene is TRBV4-2, the J gene TRBJ2-5, with D maybe TRBD1 (5 bases). Trimming took 1 base from V and 3 from J, leaving 15 bases between them. This CDR3 has 16 amino acids. The germline V gene encodes CDR1 LGHNA and CDR2 YNFKEQ.

In this sample, this clonotype turned up a few times. This sequence joins TRBV7-8 and TRBJ2-7; 9 bases agree with TRBD2. This CDR3 comprises 17 residues. Germline CDR1 and CDR2: SGHVS and FQNEAQ. Trimming took 5 bases from V and 4 from J; bases not matched to a gene: 15. The DNA for the CDR3 is TGTGCCAGCAGCCCGACCTTAAGCGGGAGGATGATGTACGAGCAGTACTTC. Its protein is CASSPTLSGRMMYEQYF.

The chain is built from TRBV3-1 and TRBJ2-5, with D possibly being TRBD2 (6 bases). V lost 4 bases and J 5 bases, leaving 20 bases between the germline ends. This CDR3 is built from 16 residues. From germline, CDR1 is LGHDT and CDR2 YNNKEL (reference sequence). The CDR3 spells CASSLGTDRGGETQYF. The CDR3 DNA is TGTGCCAGCAGCCTTGGGACCGACCGTGGGGGGGAGACCCAGTACTTC.

The table lists this clonotype with a few counts. V and J are TRBV5-1 and TRBJ2-1; 11 bases are a match to TRBD2. The CDR3 contains 14 residues. Losses at the gene ends were 10 bases for V and 7 bases for J; bases not matched to a gene: 10. Germline CDR1 SGHRS, CDR2 YFSETQ. This CDR3 is CASTTSGAWNEQFF. The CDR3 DNA sequence: TGCGCCTCCACGACTAGCGGGGCCTGGAATGAGCAGTTCTTC.

This sequence joins TRBV6-5 and TRBJ2-2, with D possibly being TRBD1 (5 bases). From germline, CDR1 is MNHEY and CDR2 SVGAGI. The germline V and J ends were trimmed by 2 bases and 6 bases, with 10 bases remaining between them. The CDR3 runs 14 residues. The CDR3 sequence: CASSYGQGSGELFF. In DNA, the CDR3 is TGTGCCAGCAGTTACGGGCAGGGTTCCGGGGAGCTGTTTTTT.

This clonotype was seen only a few times. This chain joins TRBV7-9 and TRBJ2-1; D call uncertain. Trimming removed 3 bases at V and 2 bases at J, with 11 bases between. This CDR3 has 15 amino acids. CDR1 and CDR2 (germline): SEHNR, FQNEAQ (reference sequence). CDR3 sequence: CASSLSVRTYNEQFF. For the CDR3, the DNA is TGTGCCAGCAGCTTGAGCGTCCGGACCTACAATGAGCAGTTCTTC.

The chain combines TRBV13 with TRBJ2-7; D gene uncertain. CDR1 is PRHDT and CDR2 is FYEKMQ in the germline V gene (reference sequence). There are 14 residues in the CDR3. Trimming took 3 bases from V and 3 from J, leaving 12 bases between them. The CDR3 DNA reads TGTGCCAGCAGCTTGACTGCGGCCAACTACGAGCAGTACTTC. It yields the protein CASSLTAANYEQYF.

The chain employs TRBV7-2 and TRBJ2-1; 8 bases align to TRBD2. Trimming at V came to 5 bases and at J to 14 bases, leaving 14 bases not matched to a gene. The CDR3 is made up of 14 amino acids. The germline V gene has CDR1 SGHTA and CDR2 FQGNSA. CDR3 region: CASSPGLGRGAKFF. CDR3 bases: TGTGCCAGCAGCCCAGGGTTAGGGCGGGGGGCGAAGTTCTTC.

This clonotype was seen many times. V is TRBV28 and J is TRBJ2-5; D is ambiguous. Trimming took off 6 bases at V and 1 base at J, with 15 bases between the two ends. The CDR3 extends over 15 amino acids. Germline assignment: CDR1 MDHEN and CDR2 SYDVKM. The CDR3: CASSPAEITQETQYF. The CDR3 DNA sequence: TGTGCCAGCAGCCCCGCGGAGATTACCCAAGAGACCCAGTACTTC.

The J gene is TRBJ2-3, the V gene TRBV5-6; D unclear. The CDR3 has 14 residues. V was trimmed by 0 bases and J by 2 bases, leaving 7 bases between them. Germline V gives CDR1 SGHDT, CDR2 YYEEEE. CDR3 DNA: TGTGCCAGCAGCTTGGTGCTTTACACAGATACGCAGTATTTT. It encodes CASSLVLYTDTQYF. The complete variable domain, with remaining parts taken from reference TRBV5-6 and TRBJ2-3, reads DAGVTQSPTHLIKTRGQQVTLRCSPKSGHDTVSWYQQALGQGPQFIFQYYEEEERQRGNFPDRFSGHQFPNYSSELNVNALLLGDSALYLCASSLVLYTDTQYFGPGTRLTVL.